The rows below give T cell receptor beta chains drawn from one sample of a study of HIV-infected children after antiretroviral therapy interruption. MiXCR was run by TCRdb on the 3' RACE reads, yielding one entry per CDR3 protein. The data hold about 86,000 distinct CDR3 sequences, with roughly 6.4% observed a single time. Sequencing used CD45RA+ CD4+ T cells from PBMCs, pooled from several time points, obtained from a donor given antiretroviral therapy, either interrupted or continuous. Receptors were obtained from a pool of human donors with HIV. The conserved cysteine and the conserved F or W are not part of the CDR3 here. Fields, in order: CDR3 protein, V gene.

CDR3: ATSGPLSTGGGNPYEQY
V: TRBV24-1

CDR3: SVENRGISYNEQF
V: TRBV29-1

CDR3: ASSQAGQSTGELF
V: TRBV4-2

CDR3: ASSRWSVGGEQF
V: TRBV25-1

CDR3: ASSPPDRPNTEAF
V: TRBV28

CDR3: ATGQRTMGYT
V: TRBV2

CDR3: ASSPNSGGYNEQF
V: TRBV5-1

CDR3: ASSQGLEEADTQY
V: TRBV4-2

CDR3: SAPDRAKNIQY
V: TRBV20-1

CDR3: ASSQGRLGAYEQY
V: TRBV16

CDR3: ASKAGGSETQY
V: TRBV19

CDR3: ASSFRDSSPDTQY
V: TRBV12-3/TRBV12-4

CDR3: SVELGGYT
V: TRBV29-1

CDR3: ACTPPGTVNTEAF
V: TRBV30

CDR3: ASSQGVLEQY
V: TRBV4-2

CDR3: ASSLDRALMNTEAF
V: TRBV28

CDR3: ASSLVGGPPGETQY
V: TRBV11-2

CDR3: SVRTALLTGELF
V: TRBV29-1

CDR3: VTGFNYGYT
V: TRBV27

CDR3: ASSPRWPALSSGNTIY
V: TRBV12-3/TRBV12-4

CDR3: ASSWGDSGQNEQF
V: TRBV5-1

CDR3: ASSLRPTGTEAF
V: TRBV7-3

CDR3: ASSTGQSYNEQF
V: TRBV19

CDR3: SARGSGQGVAF
V: TRBV20-1